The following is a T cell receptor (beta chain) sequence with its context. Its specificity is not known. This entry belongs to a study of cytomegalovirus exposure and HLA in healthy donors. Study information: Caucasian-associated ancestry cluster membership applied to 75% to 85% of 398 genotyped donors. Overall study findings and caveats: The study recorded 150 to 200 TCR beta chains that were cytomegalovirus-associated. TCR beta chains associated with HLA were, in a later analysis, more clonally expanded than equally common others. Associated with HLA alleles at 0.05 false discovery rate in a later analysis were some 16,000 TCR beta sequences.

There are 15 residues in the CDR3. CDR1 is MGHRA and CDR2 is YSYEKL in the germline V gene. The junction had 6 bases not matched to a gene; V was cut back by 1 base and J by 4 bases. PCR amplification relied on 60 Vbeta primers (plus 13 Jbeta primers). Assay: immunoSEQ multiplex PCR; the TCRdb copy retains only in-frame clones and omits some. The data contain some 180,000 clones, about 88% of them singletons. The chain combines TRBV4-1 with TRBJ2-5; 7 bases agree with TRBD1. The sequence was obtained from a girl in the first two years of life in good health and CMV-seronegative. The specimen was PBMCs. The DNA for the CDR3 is TGCGCCAGCAGCCAAGCTCCGGGACAGAGAGAGACCCAGTACTTC. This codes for CASSQAPGQRETQYF.